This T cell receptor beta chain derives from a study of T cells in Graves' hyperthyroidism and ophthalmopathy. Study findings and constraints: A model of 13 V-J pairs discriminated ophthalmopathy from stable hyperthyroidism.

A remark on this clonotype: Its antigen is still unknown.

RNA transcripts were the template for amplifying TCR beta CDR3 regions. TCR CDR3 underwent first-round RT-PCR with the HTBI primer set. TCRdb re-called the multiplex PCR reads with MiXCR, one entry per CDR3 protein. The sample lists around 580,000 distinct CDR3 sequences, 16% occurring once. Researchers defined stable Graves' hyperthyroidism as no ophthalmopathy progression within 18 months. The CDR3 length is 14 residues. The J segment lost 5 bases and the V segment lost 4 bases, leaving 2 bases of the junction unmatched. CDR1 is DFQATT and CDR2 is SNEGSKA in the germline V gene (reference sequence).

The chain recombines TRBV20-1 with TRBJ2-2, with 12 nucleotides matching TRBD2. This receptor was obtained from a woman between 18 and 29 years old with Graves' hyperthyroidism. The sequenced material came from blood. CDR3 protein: CSAKLAGGTGELFF. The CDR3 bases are TGCAGTGCTAAACTAGCGGGAGGTACCGGGGAGCTGTTTTTT.